This TCR beta chain emerged from a study of cytotoxic CD8 clonotypes in ibrutinib-treated CLL. Study-wide results and limits: Whereas clonality rose at ibrutinib response, it declined toward baseline at progression.

Profiling relied on immunoSEQ multiplex PCR, and the TCRdb table lists in-frame clones only, not all of them. The sample lists roughly 190,000 clones; around 70% were seen once. Germline V gene lookup returns CDR1 LNHNV and CDR2 YYDKDF (reference sequence). This CDR3 region has 13 residues. Trimming stripped 0 bases from V and 11 bases from J, with 12 bases between. PBMCs that had been cryopreserved were the source of approximately 2 micrograms of genomic DNA for TCR beta libraries. Details on this clone: Its antigen is undetermined.

The chain recombines TRBV15 with TRBJ2-3, with D uncertain. The sequence was collected from a human donor with chronic lymphocytic leukemia. The sequencing here drew on PBMCs, taken after 24 months of ibrutinib treatment. For the CDR3, the DNA is TGTGCCACCAGCAGAGATCCGCGGTCCGGGCAGTATTTT. Translating it yields CATSRDPRSGQYF. Drawing the rest from reference TRBV15 and TRBJ2-3, the complete variable domain is DAMVIQNPRYQVTQFGKPVTLSCSQTLNHNVMYWYQQKSSQAPKLLFHYYDKDFNNEADTPDNFQSRRPNTSFCFLDIRSPGLGDTAMYLCATSRDPRSGQYFGPGTRLTVL.